The rows below give T cell receptor beta chains drawn from one sample of a study of cytomegalovirus exposure and HLA in healthy donors. Libraries were prepared by immunoSEQ multiplex PCR; TCRdb keeps only in-frame clonotypes and omits some of them. The profile covers a few hundred thousand clones, with 65% to 80% appearing a single time and around 0.2% taken by the ten largest. The sequencing input was PBMCs. The receptor source for this set is a girl aged 2 to 9 in good health and CMV-seronegative. Each CDR3 is given with its conserved first and last residue. The D gene is left open where the match is weak. Clone size is shown for a subset of rows, as once, few, many or a class of expanded clone.

v_call: TRBV19
d_call: TRBD1
clone_size: NA
j_call: TRBJ2-2
cdr3_aa: CASSGQVRTGELFF
cdr3_nt: TGTGCCAGTAGTGGACAGGTTCGCACCGGGGAGCTGTTTTTT

v_call: TRBV5-4
d_call: NA
clone_size: NA
j_call: TRBJ1-2
cdr3_aa: CASSWAGTDGYTF
cdr3_nt: TGTGCCAGCAGCTGGGCGGGTACTGATGGCTACACCTTC

v_call: TRBV7-2
d_call: TRBD1
clone_size: NA
j_call: TRBJ2-3
cdr3_aa: CASSLAWDRAGYF
cdr3_nt: TGTGCCAGCAGCTTAGCTTGGGACAGGGCAGGGTATTTT

v_call: TRBV15
d_call: TRBD1
clone_size: NA
j_call: TRBJ2-7
cdr3_aa: CATSRGWDRGSYEQYF
cdr3_nt: TGTGCCACCAGCAGAGGGTGGGACAGGGGGTCCTACGAGCAGTACTTC

v_call: TRBV7-9
d_call: NA
clone_size: NA
j_call: TRBJ2-1
cdr3_aa: CASSHGLDPYNEQFF
cdr3_nt: TGTGCCAGCAGTCATGGACTGGATCCCTACAATGAGCAGTTCTTC

v_call: TRBV9
d_call: TRBD2
clone_size: NA
j_call: TRBJ2-1
cdr3_aa: CASSVDISGGLTYNEQFF
cdr3_nt: TGTGCCAGCAGCGTAGACATTAGCGGGGGTCTTACCTACAATGAGCAGTTCTTC

v_call: TRBV7-3
d_call: NA
clone_size: NA
j_call: TRBJ2-1
cdr3_aa: CASSLMNSYNEQFF
cdr3_nt: TGTGCCAGCAGCTTAATGAACAGCTACAATGAGCAGTTCTTC

v_call: TRBV15
d_call: TRBD1
clone_size: NA
j_call: TRBJ2-1
cdr3_aa: CATSREGLWDRVYNEQFF
cdr3_nt: TGTGCCACCAGCAGAGAAGGGTTGTGGGACAGGGTTTACAATGAGCAGTTCTTC

v_call: TRBV7-3
d_call: TRBD1
clone_size: once
j_call: TRBJ1-6
cdr3_aa: CASSLTGDRVSPLHF
cdr3_nt: TGTGCCAGCAGCTTAACCGGGGACAGGGTTTCACCCCTCCACTTT

v_call: TRBV6-4
d_call: NA
clone_size: few
j_call: TRBJ2-1
cdr3_aa: CASSVSAGASSYNEQFF
cdr3_nt: TGTGCCAGCAGTGTATCTGCTGGGGCAAGCTCCTACAATGAGCAGTTCTTC

v_call: TRBV4-1
d_call: NA
clone_size: NA
j_call: TRBJ2-3
cdr3_aa: CASTPEPRTDTQYF
cdr3_nt: TGCGCCAGCACCCCGGAGCCCCGCACAGATACGCAGTATTTT

v_call: TRBV30
d_call: NA
clone_size: NA
j_call: TRBJ2-1
cdr3_aa: CAWSVAGVIGDEQFF
cdr3_nt: TGTGCCTGGAGTGTAGCAGGGGTAATCGGCGATGAGCAGTTCTTC

v_call: TRBV30
d_call: NA
clone_size: NA
j_call: TRBJ1-1
cdr3_aa: CACAAGRGLGTEAFF
cdr3_nt: TGTGCCTGCGCAGCCGGCCGTGGGCTGGGCACTGAAGCTTTCTTT

v_call: TRBV19
d_call: NA
clone_size: NA
j_call: TRBJ2-1
cdr3_aa: CASGFGPNNEQFF
cdr3_nt: TGTGCCAGCGGTTTCGGTCCCAACAATGAGCAGTTCTTC

v_call: TRBV19
d_call: NA
clone_size: NA
j_call: TRBJ2-7
cdr3_aa: CASSIGGEQYF
cdr3_nt: TGTGCCAGTAGTATTGGGGGGGAGCAGTACTTC

v_call: TRBV10-1
d_call: TRBD2
clone_size: NA
j_call: TRBJ2-5
cdr3_aa: CASSESRGWSGGYQETQYF
cdr3_nt: TGCGCCAGCAGTGAGTCCCGTGGGTGGAGCGGGGGGTACCAAGAGACCCAGTACTTC

v_call: TRBV21-1
d_call: NA
clone_size: NA
j_call: TRBJ1-2
cdr3_aa: CASSKVRGQAYTF
cdr3_nt: TGTGCCAGCAGCAAAGTACGGGGACAGGCCTACACCTTC

v_call: TRBV7-9
d_call: TRBD1
clone_size: NA
j_call: TRBJ1-4
cdr3_aa: CASSTQGVKEKLFF
cdr3_nt: TGTGCCAGCAGCACACAGGGGGTAAAGGAAAAACTGTTTTTT

v_call: TRBV6-4
d_call: NA
clone_size: few
j_call: TRBJ2-1
cdr3_aa: CASSGGSRPYNEQFF
cdr3_nt: TGTGCCAGCAGTGGAGGGTCCCGGCCCTACAATGAGCAGTTCTTC

v_call: TRBV4-1
d_call: TRBD1
clone_size: NA
j_call: TRBJ1-4
cdr3_aa: CASSLPQGTGEKLFF
cdr3_nt: TGCGCCAGCAGCCTACCCCAGGGGACAGGGGAAAAACTGTTTTTT

v_call: TRBV10-1
d_call: NA
clone_size: NA
j_call: TRBJ2-1
cdr3_aa: CASSESADSYNEQFF
cdr3_nt: TGCGCCAGCAGTGAGTCGGCGGACAGTTACAATGAGCAGTTCTTC

v_call: TRBV4-1
d_call: NA
clone_size: once
j_call: TRBJ2-5
cdr3_aa: CASSQDTRAWRETQYF
cdr3_nt: TGCGCCAGCAGCCAAGATACGCGGGCCTGGAGGGAGACCCAGTACTTC

v_call: TRBV4-1
d_call: TRBD2
clone_size: NA
j_call: TRBJ2-1
cdr3_aa: CASSQDLGTGGNEQFF
cdr3_nt: TGCGCCAGCAGCCAAGATCTCGGGACGGGGGGGAATGAGCAGTTCTTC

v_call: TRBV7-7
d_call: NA
clone_size: NA
j_call: TRBJ2-7
cdr3_aa: CASSLSSGGAEQYF
cdr3_nt: TGTGCCAGCAGCTTAAGTAGCGGTGGGGCCGAGCAGTACTTC

v_call: TRBV5-1
d_call: NA
clone_size: NA
j_call: TRBJ2-3
cdr3_aa: CASSLVGGSTDTQYF
cdr3_nt: TGCGCCAGCAGCTTGGTAGGGGGTAGCACAGATACGCAGTATTTT

v_call: TRBV13
d_call: NA
clone_size: NA
j_call: TRBJ2-5
cdr3_aa: CASSYGGIRETQYF
cdr3_nt: TGTGCCAGCAGCTACGGGGGTATCCGGGAGACCCAGTACTTC

v_call: TRBV2
d_call: NA
clone_size: NA
j_call: TRBJ2-3
cdr3_aa: CAAGIAAIDTQYF
cdr3_nt: TGTGCCGCAGGAATAGCGGCTATAGATACGCAGTATTTT

v_call: TRBV9
d_call: TRBD1
clone_size: NA
j_call: TRBJ1-4
cdr3_aa: CASSVGTGSEKLFF
cdr3_nt: TGTGCCAGCAGCGTCGGGACAGGGAGCGAAAAACTGTTTTTT

v_call: TRBV6-5
d_call: NA
clone_size: NA
j_call: TRBJ1-3
cdr3_aa: CASRDRQTGNTIYF
cdr3_nt: TGTGCCAGCAGGGACAGACAGACTGGAAACACCATATATTTT

v_call: TRBV5-6
d_call: TRBD1
clone_size: NA
j_call: TRBJ2-1
cdr3_aa: CASSSGQRGGLWTYNEQFF
cdr3_nt: TGTGCCAGCAGCTCGGGACAGAGGGGTGGACTGTGGACCTACAATGAGCAGTTCTTC

v_call: TRBV25-1
d_call: NA
clone_size: NA
j_call: TRBJ2-7
cdr3_aa: CASSEDPSGGYEQYF
cdr3_nt: TGTGCCAGCAGTGAGGACCCTAGTGGGGGGTACGAGCAGTACTTC

v_call: TRBV7-9
d_call: TRBD1
clone_size: few
j_call: TRBJ2-7
cdr3_aa: CASSSQRRGQGPASYEQYF
cdr3_nt: TGTGCCAGCAGCTCCCAACGCAGGGGACAGGGCCCCGCTTCCTACGAGCAGTACTTC

v_call: TRBV2
d_call: TRBD1
clone_size: NA
j_call: TRBJ2-5
cdr3_aa: CASSAGTGGLETQYF
cdr3_nt: TGTGCCAGCAGTGCCGGGACAGGGGGTTTGGAGACCCAGTACTTC

v_call: TRBV7-2
d_call: TRBD2
clone_size: NA
j_call: TRBJ2-2
cdr3_aa: CASSSLAGYTGELFF
cdr3_nt: TGTGCCAGCAGCTCCTTAGCGGGATACACCGGGGAGCTGTTTTTT

v_call: TRBV5-4
d_call: NA
clone_size: NA
j_call: TRBJ1-1
cdr3_aa: CASSLKIPGEAFF
cdr3_nt: TGTGCCAGCAGCTTGAAAATACCGGGGGAAGCTTTCTTT

v_call: TRBV7-2
d_call: TRBD2
clone_size: NA
j_call: TRBJ2-3
cdr3_aa: CASSLASGGHRDTQYF
cdr3_nt: TGTGCCAGCAGCTTAGCTAGCGGGGGGCACAGGGATACGCAGTATTTT

v_call: TRBV6-1
d_call: TRBD2
clone_size: NA
j_call: TRBJ2-3
cdr3_aa: CASSPIAGGPDTQYF
cdr3_nt: TGTGCCAGCAGTCCTATAGCGGGAGGGCCCGATACGCAGTATTTT

v_call: TRBV30
d_call: NA
clone_size: few
j_call: TRBJ1-5
cdr3_aa: CAWARNEVEPQHF
cdr3_nt: TGTGCCTGGGCCCGGAATGAGGTGGAGCCCCAGCATTTT

v_call: TRBV4-2
d_call: TRBD1
clone_size: once
j_call: TRBJ1-2
cdr3_aa: CASSQDEQGDGYTF
cdr3_nt: TGTGCCAGCAGCCAAGATGAACAGGGGGATGGCTACACCTTC

v_call: TRBV27
d_call: NA
clone_size: few
j_call: TRBJ2-5
cdr3_aa: CASSYRSQETQYF
cdr3_nt: TGTGCCAGCAGTTACAGGTCCCAAGAGACCCAGTACTTC

v_call: TRBV5-6
d_call: NA
clone_size: NA
j_call: TRBJ1-1
cdr3_aa: CASSLGFSGNTEAFF
cdr3_nt: TGTGCCAGCAGCTTGGGTTTCTCTGGCAACACTGAAGCTTTCTTT

v_call: TRBV29-1
d_call: NA
clone_size: NA
j_call: TRBJ1-1
cdr3_aa: CSAGIEAFF
cdr3_nt: TGCAGCGCGGGAATTGAAGCTTTCTTT

v_call: TRBV7-8
d_call: TRBD2
clone_size: NA
j_call: TRBJ2-3
cdr3_aa: CASSLALGPSGISTDTQYF
cdr3_nt: TGTGCCAGCAGCTTAGCGCTCGGTCCTAGCGGGATTTCGACAGATACGCAGTATTTT

v_call: TRBV19
d_call: NA
clone_size: NA
j_call: TRBJ2-2
cdr3_aa: CASSWEAGRNTGELFF
cdr3_nt: TGTGCCAGTAGTTGGGAGGCGGGGCGGAACACCGGGGAGCTGTTTTTT

v_call: TRBV6-5
d_call: NA
clone_size: few
j_call: TRBJ2-7
cdr3_aa: CASSRGHSYEQYF
cdr3_nt: TGTGCCAGCAGTCGGGGACATTCCTACGAGCAGTACTTC